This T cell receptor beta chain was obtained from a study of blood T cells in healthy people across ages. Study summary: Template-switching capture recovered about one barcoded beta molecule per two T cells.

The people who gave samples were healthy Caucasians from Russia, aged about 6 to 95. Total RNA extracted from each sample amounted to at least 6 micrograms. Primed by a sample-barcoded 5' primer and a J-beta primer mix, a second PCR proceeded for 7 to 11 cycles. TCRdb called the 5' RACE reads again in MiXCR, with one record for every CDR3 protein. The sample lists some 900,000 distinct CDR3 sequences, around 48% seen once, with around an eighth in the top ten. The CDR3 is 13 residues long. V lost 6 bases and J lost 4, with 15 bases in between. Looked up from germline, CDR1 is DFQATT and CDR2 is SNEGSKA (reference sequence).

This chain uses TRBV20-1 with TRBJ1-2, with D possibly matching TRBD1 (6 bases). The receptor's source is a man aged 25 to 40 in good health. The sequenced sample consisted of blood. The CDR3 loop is CSATQGQRYGYTF. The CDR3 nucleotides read TGCAGTGCCACCCAAGGACAGCGCTATGGCTACACCTTC.